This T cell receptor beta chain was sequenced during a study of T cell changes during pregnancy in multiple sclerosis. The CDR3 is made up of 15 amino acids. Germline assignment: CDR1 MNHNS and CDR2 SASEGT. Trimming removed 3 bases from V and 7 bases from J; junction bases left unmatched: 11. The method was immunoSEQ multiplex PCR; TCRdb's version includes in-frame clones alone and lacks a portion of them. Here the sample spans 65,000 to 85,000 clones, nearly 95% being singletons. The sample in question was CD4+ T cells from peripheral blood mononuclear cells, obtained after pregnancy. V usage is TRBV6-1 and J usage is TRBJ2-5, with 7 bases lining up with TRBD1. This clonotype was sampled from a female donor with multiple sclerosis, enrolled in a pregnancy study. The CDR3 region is CASSEQTGSTATQYF. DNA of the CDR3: TGTGCCAGCAGTGAGCAGACAGGGTCGACGGCGACCCAGTACTTC.